Each of the 26 T cell receptor beta chains below was sequenced from the same sample in a study of spatial heterogeneity in lung cancer. Time point reported: sample taken at primary tumor resection. Material for sequencing was whole RNA from tumor, nontumor lung or frozen PBMC, left unsorted. TCRdb analysed the 5' RACE reads with MiXCR anew, one entry per CDR3 protein. The data hold 45,000 or so distinct CDR3 sequences, with 10% to 15% observed a single time. The sample here was PBMCs, taken at surgery. The source is a female donor with early-stage non-small cell lung cancer.

The genes are TRBV5-8 and TRBJ2-7; D unresolved. The CDR3 extends over 13 amino acids. Germline assignment: CDR1 SGHTS and CDR2 YDEGEE. V was pared by 1 base and J by 5 bases, with 10 bases between. The CDR3 region has the DNA TGTGCCAGCAGCTTGTATGGATTCCACGAGCAGTACTTC. The encoded protein is CASSLYGFHEQYF. Supplemented by reference TRBV5-8 and TRBJ2-7, the full variable domain reads EAGVTQSPTHLIKTRGQQATLRCSPISGHTSVYWYQQALGLGLQFLLWYDEGEERNRGNFPPRFSGRQFPNYSSELNVNALELEDSALYLCASSLYGFHEQYFGPGTRLTVT.

This clonotype showed up many times. The V call is TRBV20-1, the J call TRBJ2-4, with D unclear. With 1 base removed from V and 8 bases from J, the gap between germline ends came to 9 bases. The CDR3 is 12 residues long. Per the germline V gene, CDR1 is DFQATT and CDR2 is SNEGSKA (reference sequence). The DNA for the CDR3 is TGCAGTGCTAGAGCAGCGTCGGACATTCAGTACTTC. Amino acids: CSARAASDIQYF.

This chain connects TRBV20-1 to TRBJ2-1; the D gene could be TRBD1 or TRBD2 (6 bases each). Trimming left V 6 bases short and J 0 bases short, with 24 bases between. CDR1 is DFQATT, CDR2 SNEGSKA, per germline (reference sequence). The CDR3 runs 18 residues. In DNA, the CDR3 is TGCAGTGCCCCCGGGGGCGAAGGTAGCCTTAGCTCCTACAATGAGCAGTTCTTC. This encodes CSAPGGEGSLSSYNEQFF.

This clonotype was found many times. The rearrangement joins TRBV7-9 to TRBJ2-7; TRBD1 agrees at 10 bases. This CDR3 has 15 residues. V lost 5 bases and J lost 1; bases outside the gene matches: 5. CDR1 is SEHNR and CDR2 is FQNEAQ in the germline V gene (reference sequence). CDR3 DNA sequence: TGTGCCAGCAGCCCCCGGGACAGGGGTTCCTACGAGCAGTACTTC. Translation: CASSPRDRGSYEQYF.

The gene calls are TRBV6-2 or TRBV6-3 and TRBJ1-1; D ambiguous. Germline V lookup: CDR1 MNHEY, CDR2 SVGEGT. V gave up 4 bases and J gave up 4 bases, with 19 bases separating them. This CDR3 has 16 residues. The CDR3 protein is CASSSHRMDYGTEAFF. CDR3 sequence (DNA): TGTGCCAGCAGTTCGCACCGTATGGACTATGGCACTGAAGCTTTCTTT.

The chain couples TRBV9 to TRBJ2-6; D perhaps matches TRBD2 (6 bases). There are 16 residues in the CDR3. V lost 3 bases and J lost 2, with 12 bases in between. The germline V gene has CDR1 SGDLS and CDR2 YYNGEE. DNA of the CDR3: TGTGCCAGCAGCGATCGGGGGTGGGCTGGGGCCAACGTCCTGACTTTC. Protein: CASSDRGWAGANVLTF.

This clonotype was seen a single time. CDR3 sequence (DNA): TGCAGTGCTCGATCCGGGACTAGCGGGGGAACCTTCGAGCAGTACTTC. Protein sequence: CSARSGTSGGTFEQYF. The chain couples TRBV20-1 to TRBJ2-7, with TRBD2 matching 14 bases. This CDR3 has 16 amino acids. Trimming removed 5 bases from V and 6 bases from J; junction bases left unmatched: 12. From germline, CDR1 is DFQATT and CDR2 SNEGSKA (reference sequence).

This clonotype showed up just a few times. The rearrangement links TRBV10-3 to TRBJ1-2; no definite D call. CDR1 and CDR2 (germline): ENHRY, SYGVKD. This CDR3 is 14 amino acids long. V was cut by 4 bases and J by 3 bases, with 12 bases left in between. The CDR3 nucleotides are TGTGCCATCAGTGTCGGGGTCGGTGACTATGGCTACACCTTC. Protein product: CAISVGVGDYGYTF.

This clonotype has only a few counts. The chain carries TRBV7-9 and TRBJ2-5, with 7 bases identical to TRBD1. Trimming took 3 bases from V and 5 from J; bases not matched to a gene: 6. This CDR3 contains 14 residues. The germline gives CDR1 SEHNR, CDR2 FQNEAQ (reference sequence). CDR3 amino acids: CASSLSTGVETQYF. DNA of the CDR3: TGTGCCAGCAGCTTGTCAACAGGGGTGGAGACCCAGTACTTC.

This clonotype has at least ten counts. The chain has TRBV7-8 and TRBJ1-4, with D uncertain. Germline V gives CDR1 SGHVS, CDR2 FQNEAQ. There are 13 residues in the CDR3. The ends were cut back, 3 bases at V and 5 bases at J, with 7 bases in the middle. The CDR3 bases are TGTGCCAGCAGCTTGGGGAAGAATGAAAAACTGTTTTTT. Amino acid sequence: CASSLGKNEKLFF.

This clonotype appeared many times. The chain links TRBV30 to TRBJ1-1; TRBD1 matches 7 bases. Trimming at V came to 4 bases and at J to 1 base, leaving 3 bases not matched to a gene. The CDR3 length is 13 residues. Germline V gene lookup returns CDR1 GTSNPN and CDR2 SVGIG (reference sequence). As DNA, the CDR3 is TGTGCCTGGACATACAGGGGGAACACTGAAGCTTTCTTT. Translating it yields CAWTYRGNTEAFF.

V is TRBV5-1 and J is TRBJ2-5; possibly TRBD2 for D (6 bases). The CDR3 runs to 14 residues. Trimming left V 0 bases short and J 5 bases short, with 11 bases between. Germline loops: CDR1 SGHRS, CDR2 YFSETQ. CDR3 nucleotides: TGCGCCAGCAGCTTGGACTTAGCGGCGGAGACCCAGTACTTC. Amino acids: CASSLDLAAETQYF. Variable domain in full (rest from reference TRBV5-1 and TRBJ2-5): KAGVTQTPRYLIKTRGQQVTLSCSPISGHRSVSWYQQTPGQGLQFLFEYFSETQRNKGNFPGRFSGRQFSNSRSEMNVSTLELGDSALYLCASSLDLAAETQYFGPGTRLLVL.

V usage is TRBV7-2 and J usage is TRBJ2-1; the D gene could be TRBD1 or TRBD2 (5 bases each). The V end was cut by 1 base, the J end by 5 bases, with 27 bases between. The CDR3 runs 20 residues. CDR1 and CDR2 (germline): SGHTA, FQGNSA. CDR3 in amino acids: CASSLGFGTGRPFLHNEQFF. CDR3 DNA sequence: TGTGCCAGCAGCTTAGGGTTCGGGACGGGGCGACCTTTCCTACACAATGAGCAGTTCTTC. Full variable domain (remainder filled in from reference TRBV7-2 and TRBJ2-1): GAGVSQSPSNKVTEKGKDVELRCDPISGHTALYWYRQSLGQGLEFLIYFQGNSAPDKSGLPSDRFSAERTGGSVSTLTIQRTQQEDSAVYLCASSLGFGTGRPFLHNEQFFGPGTRLTVL.

This clonotype was seen many times. The gene calls are TRBV6-6 and TRBJ2-3; the D is unclear. V was pared by 2 bases and J by 6 bases, with 3 bases between. Germline V gene data show CDR1 as MNHNY and CDR2 as SVGAGI (reference sequence). The CDR3 is 11 amino acids. CDR3 in DNA: TGTGCCAGCAGTTACGCCGATACGCAGTATTTT. Protein: CASSYADTQYF.

This clonotype was picked up many times. DNA of the CDR3: TGCAGCGTTGAAGCGGGGCGCGAGGATACGCAGTATTTT. Its translation is CSVEAGREDTQYF. The chain couples TRBV29-1 to TRBJ2-3; the D gene could be TRBD1 or TRBD2 (5 bases each). Germline CDR1 SQVTM, CDR2 ANQGSEA. The CDR3 spans 13 residues. The V gene lost 1 base and the J gene lost 6 bases, with 11 bases spanning the gap.

The V and J genes are TRBV5-5 and TRBJ2-7; TRBD1 aligns across 12 bases. The CDR3 is 16 residues long. The ends lost 0 bases at V and 4 bases at J; junction bases unmatched: 5. CDR1 SGHKS and CDR2 YYEKEE come from the germline V gene (reference sequence). CDR3 region: CASSLEGTGGSYEQYF. For the CDR3, the DNA is TGTGCCAGCAGCTTGGAAGGGACAGGGGGCAGTTACGAGCAGTACTTC.

This clonotype was observed a few times. This chain connects TRBV6-5 to TRBJ1-5; 7 bases match TRBD1. The CDR3 is made up of 15 amino acids. Germline V gene sequence: CDR1 MNHEY, CDR2 SVGAGI. V trimming: 5 bases; J trimming: 6 bases; junction bases outside the gene matches: 10. The CDR3 region is CASSPEGAGGQPQHF. The CDR3 region has the DNA TGTGCCAGCAGTCCGGAGGGGGCCGGGGGTCAGCCCCAGCATTTT.

V is TRBV15 and J is TRBJ1-1; weak D call: TRBD1 (6 bases). V lost 4 bases, J lost 4 bases, and 13 bases lay in between. The CDR3 loop spans 14 amino acids. CDR1 is LNHNV and CDR2 is YYDKDF in the germline V gene (reference sequence). The CDR3 here is CATSIFRGATEAFF. DNA for the CDR3: TGTGCCACCAGCATCTTCCGGGGGGCCACTGAAGCTTTCTTT.

The chain joins TRBV19 to TRBJ2-5; D possibly corresponds to TRBD2 (5 bases). CDR3 length: 14 residues. CDR1 is LNHDA and CDR2 is SQIVND in the germline V gene (reference sequence). V lost 5 bases to trimming and J lost 5 bases, with 15 bases between them. The CDR3: CASSSSIRGETQYF. CDR3 nucleotides: TGTGCCAGTAGTTCCTCGATACGCGGGGAGACCCAGTACTTC.

This clonotype has more than one count but fewer than ten. The chain links TRBV6-5 to TRBJ1-2, with a tentative D call TRBD1 (5 bases). Germline CDR1 is MNHEY and CDR2 is SVGAGI. Trimming stripped 7 bases from V and 5 bases from J, with 17 bases between. This CDR3 is built from 14 residues. DNA for the CDR3: TGTGCCAGCAATTCCGGGGGACGCCAGTATGGCTACACCTTC. This encodes CASNSGGRQYGYTF.

This clonotype appeared a few times. The chain combines TRBV7-2 with TRBJ1-1, with 8 bases fitting TRBD1. The CDR3 sequence is 15 residues long. CDR1 is SGHTA and CDR2 is FQGNSA in the germline V gene. V trimming: 5 bases; J trimming: 6 bases; junction bases outside the gene matches: 11. CDR3 DNA sequence: TGTGCCAGCAGCCATTATTTGCAGGGGGCGGCTGAAGCTTTCTTT. Translation gives CASSHYLQGAAEAFF.

This clonotype was detected a few times. The chain employs TRBV28 and TRBJ2-4, with D tentatively TRBD1 (5 bases). The V gene's germline CDR1 is MDHEN and CDR2 SYDVKM. CDR3 size: 16 residues. The V and J ends lost 5 bases and 0 bases respectively, with 14 bases between them. CDR3 residues: CASSQGVGLAKNIQYF. CDR3 coding DNA: TGTGCCAGCAGTCAAGGGGTAGGGCTAGCCAAAAACATTCAGTACTTC.

This clonotype was found a few times. This chain uses TRBV12-3 or TRBV12-4 with TRBJ2-2; a weak D match, TRBD1 (5 bases). CDR3 length equals 14 residues. V was pared by 7 bases and J by 0 bases, with 9 bases between. CDR3 protein: CASKGAPNTGELFF. As DNA, the CDR3 is TGTGCCAGCAAAGGGGCTCCGAACACCGGGGAGCTGTTTTTT.

The rearrangement uses TRBV3-1 and TRBJ2-7; D is perhaps TRBD1 (6 bases). Germline CDR1 is LGHDT and CDR2 is YNNKEL (reference sequence). The CDR3 covers 16 residues. Trimming left V 1 base short and J 0 bases short, with 13 bases between. The CDR3, as DNA: TGTGCCAGCAGCCAAGGAACAGGGCCGAGCTCCTACGAGCAGTACTTC. Protein sequence: CASSQGTGPSSYEQYF.

This clonotype was observed a handful of times. This may be a read error, as it is one base from a much larger clone. The chain couples TRBV7-9 to TRBJ1-6, with 10 bases identical to TRBD1. Germline V gives CDR1 SEHNR, CDR2 FQNEAQ (reference sequence). This CDR3 spans 15 amino acids. The CDR3 reads CASSEGQGGYSPPHF. The CDR3 DNA reads TGTGCCAGCAGCGAAGGACAGGGGGGCTATTCACCCCCCCACTTT.

J is TRBJ2-3 and V is TRBV29-1; 10 bases match TRBD1. The germline CDR1 and CDR2 sequences are SQVTM and ANQGSEA. V gave up 7 bases and J gave up 3 bases; unmatched junction bases: 7. This CDR3 spans 14 amino acids. The CDR3 region has the DNA TGCAGCGCCCCGGACAGGGGGAGGACAGATACGCAGTATTTT. It specifies CSAPDRGRTDTQYF.